Listed here are 32 T cell receptor beta chains from one sample, sequenced in a study of cytomegalovirus exposure and HLA in healthy donors. In the PCR, 60 Vbeta and 13 Jbeta primers were used. The table came from immunoSEQ multiplex PCR; TCRdb's copy has only in-frame clones and leaves some out. Of 200,000 or so clones in the sample, more than 80% were seen once. Sequencing was done on a sample of PBMCs. These receptors came from a woman aged 50 to 60 in good health and CMV-seropositive.

This chain uses TRBV11-3 with TRBJ2-1, with a weak D call TRBD2 (5 bases). Germline assignment: CDR1 SGHNT and CDR2 YENEEA. This CDR3 spans 15 amino acids. Trimming left V 4 bases short and J 2 bases short, with 12 bases between. This chain's CDR3 is CASSSSGSPYNEQFF. The CDR3, as DNA: TGTGCCAGCAGCTCTTCGGGATCCCCCTACAATGAGCAGTTCTTC.

The V and J genes are TRBV7-8 and TRBJ2-7; 8 nucleotides align to TRBD2. Germline trimming cut 5 bases from V and 2 bases from J; bases unmatched to any gene: 14. Germline V gene lookup returns CDR1 SGHVS and CDR2 FQNEAQ. The length of the CDR3 is 17 residues. The CDR3 sequence: CASSLPSGGGLTYEQYF. The CDR3 DNA reads TGTGCCAGCAGCCTACCCTCTGGCGGGGGGCTAACCTACGAGCAGTACTTC.

J is TRBJ2-7 and V is TRBV6-1; D not resolved. Germline-derived CDR1 and CDR2 are MNHNS and SASEGT. Between the trimmed V and J ends, which lost 3 bases and 2 bases, there was a span of 17 bases. The CDR3 covers 16 residues. The chain's CDR3 is CASSEAHTIQTYEQYF. For the CDR3, the DNA is TGTGCCAGCAGTGAGGCCCACACGATCCAAACCTACGAGCAGTACTTC.

This clone was counted only a few times. The chain has TRBV9 and TRBJ2-5, with D perhaps matching TRBD1 (5 bases). This CDR3 region has 16 residues. Germline V lookup: CDR1 SGDLS, CDR2 YYNGEE. V lost 3 bases, J lost 6 bases, and 21 bases lay in between. The CDR3 region is CASSGGRGAILKTQYF. CDR3 bases: TGTGCCAGCAGCGGGGGCCGAGGCGCCATCCTGAAGACCCAGTACTTC.

CDR3 bases: TGTGCCAGCAGCGAACCCGGGAGAAATGGAGAGACCCAGTACTTC. Protein product: CASSEPGRNGETQYF. The V and J genes are TRBV11-3 and TRBJ2-5, with D maybe TRBD2 (6 bases). This CDR3 spans 15 amino acids. Trimming left V 5 bases short and J 4 bases short, with 17 bases between. The V gene's germline CDR1 is SGHNT and CDR2 YENEEA. Filled out from reference TRBV11-3 and TRBJ2-5, the complete variable domain reads EAGVVQSPRYKIIEKKQPVAFWCNPISGHNTLYWYLQNLGQGPELLIRYENEEAVDDSQLPKDRFSAERLKGVDSTLKIQPAELGDSAVYLCASSEPGRNGETQYFGPGTRLLVL.

This clone has a handful of counts. The chain couples TRBV18 to TRBJ1-6, with TRBD1 matching 8 bases. V gave up 3 bases and J gave up 8 bases; unmatched junction bases: 9. Germline V CDR1 and CDR2: KGHSH, LQKENI. CDR3 length: 16 amino acids. The CDR3 sequence is CASSPTPGTGDSPLHF. The CDR3 nucleotides read TGTGCCAGCTCACCCACCCCTGGGACAGGTGATTCACCCCTCCACTTT.

As to this clone: The junction departs from the called germline gene at one end, perhaps through a read error. In DNA, the CDR3 is TGTGCCAGCAGCTTAAAGGGGTCCTATGGCTACACCTTC. It translates to CASSLKGSYGYTF. The V call is TRBV5-1, the J call TRBJ1-2; maybe TRBD1 (5 bases). CDR3 length: 13 amino acids. Looked up from germline, CDR1 is SGHRS and CDR2 is YFSETQ.

The rearrangement joins TRBV5-5 to TRBJ2-7, with D maybe TRBD1 (7 bases). V shed 4 bases and J shed 3 bases, with 23 bases lying between them. The CDR3 is 17 residues long. CDR1 is SGHKS, CDR2 YYEKEE, per germline (reference sequence). In DNA form, the CDR3 reads TGTGCCAGCAGCCCGACCGGGGGACAGCACCTCATCTACGAGCAGTACTTC. This encodes CASSPTGGQHLIYEQYF.

This clone was seen a single time. The V gene is TRBV19, the J gene TRBJ2-6, with TRBD1 identical over 8 bases. The CDR3 sequence is 15 residues long. Germline V gene sequence: CDR1 LNHDA, CDR2 SQIVND (reference sequence). V shed 8 bases and J 2 bases; nucleotides not matched to a gene: 5. The CDR3 DNA reads TGTGCCAGTCGTGGACAGGGAACTGGGGCCAACGTCCTGACTTTC. This sequence encodes CASRGQGTGANVLTF.

The chain recombines TRBV18 with TRBJ1-2; 10 bases fit TRBD1. After removal of 2 bases from V and 3 bases from J, the junction contained 3 bases not matched to a gene. There are 15 residues in the CDR3. Looked up from germline, CDR1 is KGHSH and CDR2 is LQKENI. CDR3 protein: CASSPGTGADYGYTF. The CDR3 DNA reads TGTGCCAGCTCACCAGGGACAGGGGCGGACTATGGCTACACCTTC.

This chain connects TRBV11-2 to TRBJ1-2; D uncertain. This CDR3 comprises 15 residues. V shed 5 bases and J shed 6 bases, with 19 bases lying between them. CDR1 SGHAT and CDR2 FQNNGV come from the germline V gene. The CDR3 sequence: CASSPEGNLRNGYTF. CDR3 bases: TGTGCCAGCAGCCCAGAGGGAAATCTGCGAAATGGCTACACCTTC.

This chain joins TRBV10-1 and TRBJ2-3, with D hard to call. Trimming shortened V by 9 bases and J by 4 bases, and 14 bases separated the two germline ends. CDR3 length equals 13 residues. Per the germline V gene, CDR1 is WNHNN and CDR2 is SYGVQD (reference sequence). The CDR3 protein is CASGSFGSDTQYF. CDR3 DNA: TGCGCCAGTGGCTCCTTCGGGTCAGATACGCAGTATTTT.

The chain links TRBV7-3 to TRBJ2-3; 11 bases match TRBD2. Germline V lookup: CDR1 SGHTA, CDR2 FQGTGA. The J segment lost 4 bases and the V segment lost 0 bases, leaving 9 bases of the junction unmatched. The CDR3 totals 18 residues. The CDR3 DNA is TGTGCCAGCAGCTTAACTCGGAGTAGCGGGGGGGCCGCAGATACGCAGTATTTT. This sequence encodes CASSLTRSSGGAADTQYF.

The chain has TRBV18 and TRBJ2-5; 14 bases agree with TRBD2. V dropped 3 bases and J dropped 5; count of bases not matched to a gene: 17. In germline, CDR1 is KGHSH, CDR2 LQKENI. The CDR3 is made up of 20 amino acids. The CDR3, as DNA: TGTGCCAGCTCACCGACGCGAGAGACTAGCGGGGGGGGCCTGTGGGAGACCCAGTACTTC. This translates into CASSPTRETSGGGLWETQYF. The whole variable domain, remainder taken from reference TRBV18 and TRBJ2-5, is NAGVMQNPRHLVRRRGQEARLRCSPMKGHSHVYWYRQLPEEGLKFMVYLQKENIIDESGMPKERFSAEFPKEGPSILRIQQVVRGDSAAYFCASSPTRETSGGGLWETQYFGPGTRLLVL.

V usage is TRBV2 and J usage is TRBJ1-2; D is ambiguous. V was cut by 6 bases and J by 6 bases, with 14 bases left in between. This CDR3 is 13 amino acids long. The germline gives CDR1 SNHLY, CDR2 FYNNEI. Written as DNA, the CDR3 is TGTGCCAGCAGCCAAGACTTACACAATGGCTACACCTTC. Translating it yields CASSQDLHNGYTF.

This chain uses TRBV5-6 with TRBJ2-5; D is ambiguous. There are 13 residues in the CDR3. Germline V lookup: CDR1 SGHDT, CDR2 YYEEEE. V was shortened by 2 bases and J by 6 bases, with 11 bases between the two germline ends. CDR3 sequence reads: CASSFQIDKTQYF. DNA of the CDR3: TGTGCCAGCAGCTTCCAGATTGATAAGACCCAGTACTTC.

This clone was observed a single time. The rearrangement joins TRBV7-6 to TRBJ2-5; 7 bases fit TRBD1. The J call may be incorrect, as the DNA end agrees better with TRBJ2-7. CDR3 length: 13 amino acids. Germline-derived CDR1 and CDR2 are SGHVS and FNYEAQ. CDR3 protein: CASSPDRAYEQYF. The CDR3 coding sequence is TGTGCCAGCAGCCCTGACAGGGCCTACGAGCAGTACTTC.

V gene TRBV15 combines with J gene TRBJ1-2; the D is unclear. Germline V gives CDR1 LNHNV, CDR2 YYDKDF (reference sequence). The CDR3 covers 14 residues. The V and J ends lost 0 bases and 4 bases respectively, with 9 bases between them. CDR3 nucleotide sequence: TGTGCCACCAGCAGAGATCGGGCGGGCTATGGCTACACCTTC. This codes for CATSRDRAGYGYTF.

This clone has just one count. V usage is TRBV6-5 and J usage is TRBJ2-7, with a tentative D call TRBD2 (5 bases). Germline V gene sequence: CDR1 MNHEY, CDR2 SVGAGI. CDR3 length: 12 amino acids. Trimming stripped 10 bases from V and 1 base from J, with 11 bases between. CDR3 coding DNA: TGTGCCACTACCGGGGTTTCCTACGAGCAGTACTTC. Its translation is CATTGVSYEQYF.

The chain is built from TRBV19 and TRBJ1-3; D not certain. The CDR3 extends over 22 amino acids. The germline CDR1 and CDR2 sequences are LNHDA and SQIVND (reference sequence). The V end was cut by 0 bases, the J end by 0 bases, with 27 bases between. This CDR3 is CASSIDPSRGLTSTPSGNTIYF. Here the CDR3 DNA reads TGTGCCAGTAGTATAGATCCATCCCGGGGTCTCACCTCTACTCCCTCTGGAAACACCATATATTTT.

The chain uses TRBV7-3 and TRBJ2-1; D may be TRBD1 (5 bases). This CDR3 is 15 amino acids long. Trimming pared 5 bases from V and 0 bases from J, leaving 11 bases between. Germline V gene data show CDR1 as SGHTA and CDR2 as FQGTGA. For the CDR3, the DNA is TGTGCCAGCAGCCCGCAGACAGCCTCCTACAATGAGCAGTTCTTC. This translates into CASSPQTASYNEQFF.

The chain couples TRBV4-2 to TRBJ1-5; 9 bases match TRBD1. This CDR3 has 17 amino acids. Trimming at V came to 5 bases and at J to 1 base, leaving 9 bases not matched to a gene. CDR1 and CDR2 (germline): LGHNA, YNFKEQ. CDR3 sequence (DNA): TGTGCCAGCAGCTTGGGGACAGGGACCTCCAGCAATCAGCCCCAGCATTTT. Its translation: CASSLGTGTSSNQPQHF.

V and J are TRBV5-4 and TRBJ2-7, with TRBD2 identical over 13 bases. CDR1 and CDR2 (germline): SGHNT, YYREEE (reference sequence). Germline trimming cut 4 bases from V and 0 bases from J; bases unmatched to any gene: 4. The CDR3 has 16 amino acids. CDR3: CASSAGLAGNSYEQYF. CDR3 DNA sequence: TGTGCCAGCAGCGCGGGACTAGCGGGGAACTCCTACGAGCAGTACTTC.

This clone was observed once. This chain joins TRBV2 and TRBJ2-1; 11 nucleotides align to TRBD2. V was pared by 5 bases and J by 15 bases, with 6 bases of the junction left unmatched. Germline CDR1 reads SNHLY; CDR2 reads FYNNEI. The CDR3 has 12 residues. CDR3 in DNA: TGTGCCAGCAGTTCTAGCGGGGGGTCGGGGTTCTTC. This codes for CASSSSGGSGFF.

Note on this clone: One end of the junction varies from germline; a read error may be responsible. The V call is TRBV7-7, the J call TRBJ2-5; D is ambiguous. The CDR3 consists of 15 residues. CDR1 is SSHAT, CDR2 FNYEAQ, per germline (reference sequence). Written as DNA, the CDR3 is TGTGCTAGCAGCCTACGACACGGCGAGCAAGAGACCCAGTACTTC. Translated, it gives CASSLRHGEQETQYF. Using reference TRBV7-7 and TRBJ2-5 for the parts outside the CDR3, the full variable domain is GAGVSQSPRYKVTKRGQDVTLRCDPISSHATLYWYQQALGQGPEFLTYFNYEAQPDKSGLPSDRFSAERPEGSISTLTIQRTEQRDSAMYRCASSLRHGEQETQYFGPGTRLLVL.

This sequence joins TRBV30 and TRBJ1-1, with D unresolved. This CDR3 region has 13 residues. Trimming shortened V by 1 base and J by 4 bases, and 10 bases separated the two germline ends. The germline V gene encodes CDR1 GTSNPN and CDR2 SVGIG (reference sequence). The CDR3 DNA follows: TGTGCCTGGAGTGAGCGGGGAGGCACTGAAGCTTTCTTT. This translates into CAWSERGGTEAFF.

The chain links TRBV6-5 to TRBJ2-7, with D possibly TRBD2 on 6 matching bases. The CDR3 loop spans 15 amino acids. Trimming removed 1 base from V and 2 bases from J, with 12 bases in between. Germline lookup yields CDR1 MNHEY and CDR2 SVGAGI. CDR3 sequence: CASSYYGSLAYEQYF. The CDR3 DNA sequence: TGTGCCAGCAGTTACTACGGGAGCTTAGCCTACGAGCAGTACTTC.

The chain couples TRBV18 to TRBJ2-1, with 11 bases matching TRBD2. This CDR3 comprises 15 residues. V trimming: 6 bases; J trimming: 5 bases; junction bases outside the gene matches: 6. Germline CDR1 KGHSH, CDR2 LQKENI. The CDR3 DNA follows: TGTGCCAGCTCGGAGACTAGCGGGGTTAACAATGAGCAGTTCTTC. Translation gives CASSETSGVNNEQFF.

For the CDR3, the DNA is TGTGCCAGCAGGGACCCGGGGGGCTATGGCTACACCTTC. Its translation is CASRDPGGYGYTF. V gene TRBV27 combines with J gene TRBJ1-2, with TRBD1 as a possible D gene (5 bases). The CDR3 loop spans 13 amino acids. The V end was cut by 6 bases, the J end by 4 bases, with 12 bases between. Germline-derived CDR1 and CDR2 are MNHEY and SMNVEV (reference sequence).

This rearrangement joins TRBV4-3 to TRBJ1-1, with 10 bases identical to TRBD1. V was pared by 0 bases and J by 4 bases, with 5 bases of the junction left unmatched. Germline V gene data show CDR1 as LGHNA and CDR2 as YSLEER. This CDR3 has 16 residues. The CDR3 DNA reads TGCGCCAGCAGCCAAGATGCGGGGACAGGGGCCACTGAAGCTTTCTTT. Translation: CASSQDAGTGATEAFF.

V usage is TRBV9 and J usage is TRBJ2-3; 10 nucleotides agree with TRBD2. In germline, CDR1 is SGDLS, CDR2 YYNGEE. The V gene end was trimmed by 1 base and the J gene end by 1 base; junction bases not matched to a gene: 6. CDR3 length equals 17 residues. The CDR3 loop reads CASSVSLAGARTDTQYF. CDR3 DNA: TGTGCCAGCAGCGTATCCCTAGCGGGGGCCCGCACAGATACGCAGTATTTT.

The chain joins TRBV10-2 to TRBJ2-5; 15 bases fit TRBD2. This CDR3 contains 15 residues. The J segment lost 5 bases and the V segment lost 8 bases, leaving 6 bases of the junction unmatched. CDR1 is WSHSY and CDR2 is SAAADI in the germline V gene. CDR3 in DNA: TGCGCCAGCCGGACTAGCGGGGGGGCGGGGGAGACCCAGTACTTC. Translating gives CASRTSGGAGETQYF.